These T cell receptor beta chains were read from a single sample in a study of blood T cells in healthy people across ages. TCRdb reprocessed the 5' RACE reads via MiXCR and lists one record per CDR3 protein. Among around 1,100,000 distinct CDR3 sequences listed, around two fifths were seen once. The specimen was blood. These receptors were taken from a man aged 18 to 29 in good health. Both conserved end residues are part of each CDR3. A D gene is named only where the DNA matches it firmly. Some rows have no size entry. The others give once, few or many, or a class for an expanded clone.

D gene: NA
J gene: TRBJ1-2
V gene: TRBV6-2/TRBV6-3
clone size: NA
CDR3 DNA: TGTGCCAGCAGCTTCGGCTCGGATGGCTACACCTTC
CDR3 protein: CASSFGSDGYTF

D gene: TRBD1
J gene: TRBJ1-4
V gene: TRBV20-1
clone size: few
CDR3 DNA: TGCAGTGCTACGGACAGGGGGCCTGAAAAACTGTTTTTT
CDR3 protein: CSATDRGPEKLFF

D gene: NA
J gene: TRBJ2-5
V gene: TRBV12-3/TRBV12-4
clone size: many
CDR3 DNA: TGTGCCAGCAGTCCCGGTGAGACACGGTACCAAGAGACCCAGTACTTC
CDR3 protein: CASSPGETRYQETQYF

D gene: NA
J gene: TRBJ2-3
V gene: TRBV9
clone size: NA
CDR3 DNA: TGTGCCAGCAGCGTAGCTGGGACTAGCACAGATACGCAGTATTTT
CDR3 protein: CASSVAGTSTDTQYF

D gene: TRBD1
J gene: TRBJ2-3
V gene: TRBV6-2/TRBV6-3
clone size: NA
CDR3 DNA: TGTGCCAGCAGGGCCGACAGGGATTCTCTGCTCACAGATACGCAGTATTTT
CDR3 protein: CASRADRDSLLTDTQYF

D gene: NA
J gene: TRBJ1-2
V gene: TRBV29-1
clone size: many
CDR3 DNA: TGCAGCGTTGAACTACTCGGGACTCCGGGCTACACCTTC
CDR3 protein: CSVELLGTPGYTF

D gene: NA
J gene: TRBJ2-7
V gene: TRBV7-3
clone size: many
CDR3 DNA: TGTGCCAATAAAGATTACATGGGGGTTTTTGATCCGAGCCACTACGAGCAGTACTTC
CDR3 protein: CANKDYMGVFDPSHYEQYF

D gene: NA
J gene: TRBJ2-5
V gene: TRBV12-3/TRBV12-4
clone size: NA
CDR3 DNA: TGTGCCAGCAAGGAAGGGGGTAGGGAGACCCAGTACTTC
CDR3 protein: CASKEGGRETQYF

D gene: NA
J gene: TRBJ2-1
V gene: TRBV9
clone size: NA
CDR3 DNA: TGTGCCAGCAGCGGTTTCTCCTACAATGAGCAGTTCTTC
CDR3 protein: CASSGFSYNEQFF

D gene: NA
J gene: TRBJ1-4
V gene: TRBV29-1
clone size: few
CDR3 DNA: TGCAGCGTTGTACAGACTGGTGAAAAACTGTTTTTT
CDR3 protein: CSVVQTGEKLFF

D gene: NA
J gene: TRBJ1-5
V gene: TRBV20-1
clone size: once
CDR3 DNA: TGCAGTGCCCGCCGAACTTATCAGCCCCAGCATTTT
CDR3 protein: CSARRTYQPQHF

D gene: NA
J gene: TRBJ1-1
V gene: TRBV29-1
clone size: many
CDR3 DNA: TGCAGCGCGTTGAACACTGAAGCTTTCTTT
CDR3 protein: CSALNTEAFF

D gene: NA
J gene: TRBJ2-1
V gene: TRBV2
clone size: few
CDR3 DNA: TGTGCCAGCCGACCCGGGACAATCGGTTATGAGCAGTTCTTC
CDR3 protein: CASRPGTIGYEQFF